This TCR beta chain was captured by sequencing in a study of shared clonotypes between healthy human individuals. This CDR3 has 13 residues. Germline V gene sequence: CDR1 MNHEY, CDR2 SMNVEV (reference sequence). Trimming stripped 5 bases from V and 3 bases from J, with 10 bases between. This clone has a single count. Sequenced by immunoSEQ multiplex PCR; TCRdb stores in-frame clones only, minus some. The table lists about 450,000 clones, roughly 83% of them singletons. The clonotype originates from a woman between 40 and 50 years old in good health. Some clones in this sample may be carry-over from other donors' samples. The chain employs TRBV27 and TRBJ1-2, with a weak D call TRBD1 (5 bases). The sample consisted of PBMCs. Here the CDR3 reads CASSAQGDYGYTF. In nucleotides, the CDR3 is TGTGCCAGCAGTGCTCAGGGTGACTATGGCTACACCTTC.